Shown below are 4 T cell receptor beta chains from a single sample sequenced in a study of spatial heterogeneity in lung cancer. TCRdb itself ran the 5' RACE reads through MiXCR, one entry per CDR3 protein. The data hold about 43,000 distinct CDR3 sequences, with approximately 22% observed a single time. Specified time point: blood at routine non-recurrence follow-up after resection. Here the sequenced sample was PBMCs, taken at follow-up. Every receptor here comes from a female donor with early-stage non-small cell lung cancer.

This clonotype turned up a few times. The chain combines TRBV5-1 with TRBJ2-1, with D possibly being TRBD1 (5 bases). The V gene's germline CDR1 is SGHRS and CDR2 YFSETQ. Trimming took 0 bases from V and 9 from J, leaving 13 bases between them. The CDR3 has 14 residues. The CDR3 loop is CASSLVGVGVEQFF. CDR3 in DNA: TGCGCCAGCAGCTTGGTTGGGGTAGGGGTTGAGCAGTTCTTC.

This clonotype has at least ten counts. CDR3 DNA sequence: TGCGCCAGCAGCATACAGACAGGGAATAATGAGCAGTTCTTC. Encoded protein: CASSIQTGNNEQFF. The J gene is TRBJ2-1, the V gene TRBV5-1, with 7 bases matching TRBD1. V lost 4 bases, J lost 7 bases, and 8 bases stayed unmatched. The CDR3 length is 14 residues. Germline V CDR1 and CDR2: SGHRS, YFSETQ.

This clonotype showed up many times. The J gene is TRBJ1-5, the V gene TRBV4-1; 9 nucleotides match TRBD1. Trimming removed 5 bases from V and 6 bases from J; junction bases left unmatched: 5. The germline V gene has CDR1 MGHRA and CDR2 YSYEKL. This CDR3 spans 14 amino acids. CDR3 loop: CASSWTGVAQPQHF. The DNA of the CDR3 is TGCGCCAGCAGCTGGACAGGGGTGGCTCAGCCCCAGCATTTT.

Ten or more counts support this clonotype. The V gene is TRBV7-8, the J gene TRBJ1-1; possible D gene TRBD1, 5 bases. The V gene's germline CDR1 is SGHVS and CDR2 FQNEAQ. Trimming shortened V by 3 bases and J by 3 bases, and 5 bases separated the two germline ends. This CDR3 region has 12 residues. CDR3 sequence: CASSFRDTEAFF. The DNA for the CDR3 is TGTGCCAGCAGCTTCAGGGACACTGAAGCTTTCTTT.